This T cell receptor (beta chain) was retrieved from a study of blood T cell repertoires in COVID-19. Across the whole study: Some COVID-19 samples were acute and others convalescent; all came from the United States, Italy and Spain.

This CDR3 has 16 residues. CDR1 is KGHSH, CDR2 LQKENI, per germline. V shed 3 bases and J 7 bases; nucleotides not matched to a gene: 6. The assay was immunoSEQ multiplex PCR, and TCRdb's table has in-frame clones only and misses some. Of roughly 130,000 clones listed, more than 75% are singletons. The sample taken for sequencing was peripheral blood. The chain has TRBV18 and TRBJ2-1, with 13 bases that match TRBD2. The clonotype comes from a woman aged 60 to 75 with acute or convalescent COVID-19. CDR3 sequence (DNA): TGTGCCAGCTCACCTGCGGGACTAGCGGGATATAATGAGCAGTTCTTC. This translates into CASSPAGLAGYNEQFF.